Each of the 6 T cell receptor beta chains below was sequenced from the same sample in a study of cytomegalovirus exposure and HLA in healthy donors. Use of 60 Vbeta and 13 Jbeta primers characterized the PCR. The method was immunoSEQ multiplex PCR; TCRdb's version includes in-frame clones alone and lacks a portion of them. This sample carries approximately 160,000 clones, around three quarters of them seen once, and the ten largest clones take 1%. Specimen: PBMCs. These receptors were taken from a woman in her forties or fifties in good health and CMV-seropositive.

V is TRBV7-9 and J is TRBJ2-5; 7 nucleotides match TRBD1. The J segment lost 1 base and the V segment lost 4 bases, leaving 3 bases of the junction unmatched. The CDR3 consists of 14 residues. Germline loops: CDR1 SEHNR, CDR2 FQNEAQ (reference sequence). This CDR3 reads CASSWTGPQETQYF. The CDR3 region has the DNA TGTGCCAGCAGCTGGACAGGCCCCCAAGAGACCCAGTACTTC. Filled out from reference TRBV7-9 and TRBJ2-5, the complete variable domain reads DTGVSQNPRHKITKRGQNVTFRCDPISEHNRLYWYRQTLGQGPEFLTYFQNEAQLEKSRLLSDRFSAERPKGSFSTLEIQRTEQGDSAMYLCASSWTGPQETQYFGPGTRLLVL.

This chain joins TRBV7-9 and TRBJ1-1, with no clear D. The CDR3 loop spans 13 amino acids. V was shortened by 5 bases and J by 5 bases, with 12 bases between the two germline ends. The germline CDR1 and CDR2 sequences are SEHNR and FQNEAQ (reference sequence). CDR3 loop: CASSTQLGTEAFF. In DNA, the CDR3 is TGTGCCAGCAGCACCCAACTAGGAACTGAAGCTTTCTTT.

The chain carries TRBV6-5 and TRBJ1-4; TRBD1 is a possible D gene (6 bases). This CDR3 spans 13 amino acids. Trimming shortened V by 6 bases and J by 7 bases, and 12 bases separated the two germline ends. Germline V gene data show CDR1 as MNHEY and CDR2 as SVGAGI. The CDR3: CASSRTVIEKLFF. Here the CDR3 DNA reads TGTGCCAGCAGCCGGACAGTAATTGAAAAACTGTTTTTT.

Concerning this clone: One junction end does not reproduce the germline sequence, and a read error may be involved. The rearrangement joins TRBV7-2 to TRBJ2-3, with 13 bases fitting TRBD2. The CDR3 loop spans 13 amino acids. Germline loops: CDR1 SGHTA, CDR2 FQGNSA. CDR3 sequence reads: CASSSRRLAGGSF. The CDR3 region has the DNA TGTGCCAGCAGCTCCCGCCGACTAGCGGGAGGCTCTTTT.

This clone appeared a single time. The V and J genes are TRBV9 and TRBJ2-5; a possible D gene is TRBD2 (6 bases). Matching the DNA end better, TRBJ2-7 makes the J call doubtful. Looked up from germline, CDR1 is SGDLS and CDR2 is YYNGEE. The CDR3 spans 14 residues. The DNA of the CDR3 is TGTGCCAGCAGCCCGGGACTTCCCTCCTACGAGCAGTACTTC. Protein sequence: CASSPGLPSYEQYF.

The rearrangement joins TRBV18 to TRBJ1-1; no definite D call. The CDR3 runs to 15 residues. Trimming shortened V by 1 base and J by 4 bases, and 13 bases separated the two germline ends. CDR1 is KGHSH and CDR2 is LQKENI in the germline V gene. The CDR3 sequence: CASSPLRQTGTEAFF. The CDR3 DNA follows: TGTGCCAGCTCACCACTAAGACAAACCGGCACTGAAGCTTTCTTT.